The TCR beta chain described here comes from a study of blood T cells in healthy people across ages. Primers used in a second PCR of roughly 7 to 12 cycles were a sample-barcoded 5' primer and a J-beta primer mix. In TCRdb, the 5' RACE reads were re-called with MiXCR into one record per CDR3 protein. The sample lists more than 800,000 distinct CDR3 sequences, roughly 26% occurring once. The CDR3 totals 13 residues. Trimming removed 5 bases from V and 5 bases from J, with 10 bases in between. Germline V gives CDR1 SGHRS, CDR2 YFSETQ. Comments on this clonotype: Its antigen is not known.

The study, taken as a whole, reports: The recorded TCR beta diversity per million T cells decreased in a roughly linear manner with age.

The chain carries TRBV5-1 and TRBJ2-2, with D tentatively TRBD1 or TRBD2 (5 bases each). The clonotype was recovered from a woman older than 75 in good health. What was sequenced was blood. The CDR3 loop reads CASRGPGTGELFF. The CDR3 DNA reads TGCGCCAGCAGGGGGCCGGGGACCGGGGAGCTGTTTTTT.